This is a list of T cell receptor beta chains from one sample in a study of OX40 agonist ivuxolimab in advanced cancers. Produced via immunoSEQ multiplex PCR; TCRdb's table is partial and in-frame only. This repertoire shows tens of thousands of clones, just under 95% found once; its top ten account for around 0.65%. The sequencing here drew on CD4+ or CD8+ T cells sorted from blood, taken in a trial of the OX40 agonist ivuxolimab. The receptors stem from an adult with an advanced solid tumor such as melanoma, head and neck, liver or kidney cancer. The conserved cysteine and the conserved F or W are not part of the CDR3 here.

11 TRBJ1-2 TRBV25-1 ASSQRTDYGYT
11 TRBJ1-6 TRBV4-1 ASSRLPNSPLH
14 TRBJ2-3 TRBV27 ASSLSGRPSTDTQY
11 TRBJ1-4 TRBV5-5 ASSLGGNEKLF
17 TRBJ2-5 TRBV5-4 ASSGKTGIAGGPWETQY
14 TRBJ2-3 TRBV29-1 SAVPGLAGDSDTQY
13 TRBJ2-4 TRBV4-2 ASSHGDVAKNIQY
14 TRBJ2-1 TRBV28 ASSPVLAGSYNEQF
10 TRBJ1-2 TRBV30 AWSVYPLPLN
11 TRBJ1-5 TRBV10-1 ASSEGGDQPQH
12 TRBJ2-4 TRBV18 ASSPTGHQNIQY
12 TRBJ2-6 TRBV5-8 ASSRLSGANVLT
15 TRBJ2-1 TRBV9 ASSAARGFGTVNEQF
17 TRBJ1-5 TRBV23-1 ASSHPLGIGAYSNQPQH
9 TRBJ2-7 TRBV14 ASSHLYEQY
13 TRBJ2-7 TRBV5-1 ASSPTGTDVPEQY
10 TRBJ2-1 TRBV29-1 SVARDPDEQF
14 TRBJ1-2 TRBV2 ASSRAQPGAGYGYT
11 NA TRBV6-5 ASSRSMSYEQY
15 TRBJ2-7 TRBV5-5 ASSYGQGVTGGYEQY
9 TRBJ2-7 TRBV20-1 SASPDYEQY
18 TRBJ2-6 TRBV7-8 ASSARVTGTSAPGANVLT
14 TRBJ1-2 TRBV30 AWRRGGGAPNYGYT
12 TRBJ2-2 TRBV2 ASSELLNTGELF
14 TRBJ2-4 TRBV27 ASATRVGGFFSIQY
12 TRBJ1-3 TRBV7-9 ASSPYRAGNTIY
10 TRBJ2-3 TRBV6-6 ASSTLADTQY
13 TRBJ1-4 TRBV5-1 ASSQDTTTNEKLF
14 TRBJ2-5 TRBV5-6 ASSFWLAKNQETQY
12 TRBJ1-5 TRBV11-3 ASSRTGGDQPQH
15 TRBJ1-5 TRBV5-6 ASSLWGNLYSNQPQH
13 TRBJ1-1 TRBV13 ASSLGGGENTEAF
12 TRBJ2-7 TRBV7-9 ASSLDRVVNEQY
10 TRBJ2-3 TRBV7-2 ASSLPTDTQY
12 TRBJ2-3 TRBV2 ASTRQGRADTQY
14 TRBJ2-1 TRBV5-1 ASSSRGNRGSNEQF
12 TRBJ2-3 TRBV6-5 ASSYGASTDTQY
11 TRBJ2-2 TRBV2 ASNPRRTGELF
11 TRBJ2-4 TRBV2 ASGGDSPNIQY
13 TRBJ1-4 TRBV5-1 ASSFTGGTNEKLF
10 TRBJ2-2 TRBV27 ASSLLSGELF
14 TRBJ1-1 TRBV30 AWSPGWGGGETEAF